Each of the 31 T cell receptor beta chains below was sequenced from the same sample in a study of cytomegalovirus exposure and HLA in healthy donors. Clones were sequenced by immunoSEQ multiplex PCR, and TCRdb holds only the in-frame ones, with some missing. The sample lists 90,000 or so clones; 85% were seen once. The material sequenced was PBMCs. These TCRs come from a man in his late teens or twenties in good health and CMV-seropositive.

This chain uses TRBV6-1 with TRBJ1-3; D remains ambiguous. The V gene's germline CDR1 is MNHNS and CDR2 SASEGT. CDR3 length equals 15 residues. Trimming left V 0 bases short and J 0 bases short, with 6 bases between. CDR3 nucleotide sequence: TGTGCCAGCAGTGAAGCGGCCAACTCTGGAAACACCATATATTTT. It is translated as CASSEAANSGNTIYF.

The sample holds a few counts of this clone. The J gene is TRBJ2-5, the V gene TRBV15; 8 bases match TRBD1. The CDR3 length is 15 residues. The germline gives CDR1 LNHNV, CDR2 YYDKDF (reference sequence). V dropped 7 bases and J dropped 5; count of bases not matched to a gene: 12. The CDR3, as DNA: TGTGCCACCACCGTTACAGGGGGAGATTGGGAGACCCAGTACTTC. Its translation: CATTVTGGDWETQYF.

V usage is TRBV5-1 and J usage is TRBJ2-1; D is unresolved. The germline V and J ends were trimmed by 0 bases and 6 bases, with 4 bases remaining between them. CDR1 is SGHRS, CDR2 YFSETQ, per germline. The CDR3 runs 12 residues. CDR3 nucleotides: TGCGCCAGCAGCTTGGCTCTCAATGAGCAGTTCTTC. It translates to CASSLALNEQFF.

V gene TRBV7-9 combines with J gene TRBJ2-3; maybe TRBD2 (6 bases). V was trimmed by 8 bases and J by 1 base, leaving 13 bases between them. Germline V gene sequence: CDR1 SEHNR, CDR2 FQNEAQ (reference sequence). The CDR3 runs to 14 residues. The chain's CDR3 is CASRRGTRTDTQYF. CDR3 sequence (DNA): TGTGCCAGCCGACGCGGGACCCGCACAGATACGCAGTATTTT.

The chain joins TRBV5-1 to TRBJ2-1; 12 positions agree with TRBD2. Germline V gives CDR1 SGHRS, CDR2 YFSETQ. The CDR3 spans 16 residues. Germline trimming cut 4 bases from V and 8 bases from J; bases unmatched to any gene: 10. The CDR3 protein is CASSPWTSGNMYEQFF. The CDR3 DNA follows: TGCGCCAGCAGCCCCTGGACTAGCGGGAATATGTATGAGCAGTTCTTC.

This chain links TRBV6-1 with TRBJ2-7, with 8 bases aligning to TRBD1. The ends lost 3 bases at V and 3 bases at J; junction bases unmatched: 13. CDR3 length equals 17 residues. CDR1 is MNHNS and CDR2 is SASEGT in the germline V gene. CDR3 in amino acids: CASSDPSLPGGFYEQYF. CDR3 bases: TGTGCCAGCAGTGATCCCTCGCTCCCAGGGGGCTTCTACGAGCAGTACTTC.

This chain connects TRBV27 to TRBJ2-7; D gene uncertain. The germline V gene encodes CDR1 MNHEY and CDR2 SMNVEV (reference sequence). Deletions cut 3 bases from V and 3 bases from J, with 15 bases between. CDR3 length equals 15 residues. CDR3 bases: TGTGCCAGCAGTTTTGGGCCCGCAGGTAACTACGAGCAGTACTTC. Translating gives CASSFGPAGNYEQYF.

The chain joins TRBV6-1 to TRBJ2-2; 7 nucleotides match TRBD2. The ends lost 1 base at V and 4 bases at J; junction bases unmatched: 3. Germline loops: CDR1 MNHNS, CDR2 SASEGT. This CDR3 spans 15 amino acids. The CDR3 DNA reads as TGTGCCAGCAGTGAAGGGGGGGGAGGCACCGGGGAGCTGTTTTTT. Its translation is CASSEGGGGTGELFF.

The chain is built from TRBV28 and TRBJ2-5; possibly TRBD1 for D (6 bases). Trimming took 7 bases from V and 2 from J, leaving 20 bases between them. Germline loops: CDR1 MDHEN, CDR2 SYDVKM. This CDR3 contains 16 residues. This CDR3 reads CASTGNGGPGQETQYF. The DNA for the CDR3 is TGTGCCAGCACCGGAAATGGGGGCCCGGGGCAAGAGACCCAGTACTTC.

This chain links TRBV4-1 with TRBJ1-4, with D uncertain. Trimming took off 0 bases at V and 8 bases at J, with 16 bases between the two ends. Germline V lookup: CDR1 MGHRA, CDR2 YSYEKL. This CDR3 is 16 amino acids long. CDR3 nucleotide sequence: TGCGCCAGCAGCCAAGATTTTGCCCAAGGCGGGGAAAAACTGTTTTTT. Translated, it gives CASSQDFAQGGEKLFF.

This clone was seen more than once but under ten times. The V call is TRBV27, the J call TRBJ2-5, with D tentatively TRBD1 (5 bases). The CDR3 extends over 12 amino acids. Trimming removed 6 bases from V and 5 bases from J, with 10 bases in between. Germline CDR1 reads MNHEY; CDR2 reads SMNVEV (reference sequence). CDR3 nucleotide sequence: TGTGCCAGCAGCCCAGGGATGGAGACCCAGTACTTC. Translating it yields CASSPGMETQYF.

This clone showed up just once. The genes are TRBV5-6 and TRBJ2-5; no firm D call. Per germline, CDR1 SGHDT and CDR2 YYEEEE. CDR3 length: 15 amino acids. The V gene lost 0 bases and the J gene lost 1 base, with 10 bases spanning the gap. CDR3 nucleotides: TGTGCCAGCAGCTTGGGGGTGGGCACCCAAGAGACCCAGTACTTC. The encoded protein is CASSLGVGTQETQYF. The variable domain in full, completed from reference TRBV5-6 and TRBJ2-5, reads DAGVTQSPTHLIKTRGQQVTLRCSPKSGHDTVSWYQQALGQGPQFIFQYYEEEERQRGNFPDRFSGHQFPNYSSELNVNALLLGDSALYLCASSLGVGTQETQYFGPGTRLLVL.

V gene TRBV18 combines with J gene TRBJ2-1, with 7 bases matching TRBD2. Trimming cost V 5 bases and J 0 bases; bases outside gene matches: 4. Germline V gene sequence: CDR1 KGHSH, CDR2 LQKENI. The CDR3 is made up of 15 amino acids. CDR3 bases: TGTGCCAGCTCAACGGGCGGGAGCTCCTACAATGAGCAGTTCTTC. This gives the protein CASSTGGSSYNEQFF.

The J gene is TRBJ2-2, the V gene TRBV6-5, with 7 bases fitting TRBD1. CDR1 is MNHEY and CDR2 is SVGAGI in the germline V gene. The length of the CDR3 is 14 residues. Unmatched junction bases numbered 0, after V lost 2 bases and J lost 3 bases. The CDR3: CASSYDRDTGELFF. Here the CDR3 DNA reads TGTGCCAGCAGTTACGACAGGGACACCGGGGAGCTGTTTTTT.

The chain recombines TRBV6-6 with TRBJ1-2; TRBD1 matches at 10 bases. V lost 5 bases to trimming and J lost 5 bases; unmatched junction nucleotides: 8. The CDR3 is made up of 15 amino acids. Germline V gene sequence: CDR1 MNHNY, CDR2 SVGAGI (reference sequence). CDR3 in amino acids: CASSLLTGGAYGYTF. CDR3 nucleotide sequence: TGTGCCAGCAGTCTACTGACAGGGGGCGCGTATGGCTACACCTTC.

The J gene is TRBJ2-3, the V gene TRBV13; D is perhaps TRBD1 (5 bases). The germline gives CDR1 PRHDT, CDR2 FYEKMQ (reference sequence). The CDR3 loop spans 16 amino acids. Trimming pared 0 bases from V and 2 bases from J, leaving 12 bases between. Written as DNA, the CDR3 is TGTGCCAGCAGCTTAGGCGGAACAGGACACACAGATACGCAGTATTTT. Its protein product is CASSLGGTGHTDTQYF.

This clone was picked up one time. V usage is TRBV29-1 and J usage is TRBJ2-1, with 8 bases matching TRBD1. This CDR3 has 14 residues. Trimming removed 7 bases from V and 0 bases from J; junction bases left unmatched: 5. The germline CDR1 and CDR2 sequences are SQVTM and ANQGSEA. Written as DNA, the CDR3 is TGCAGCGGTGACAGGGGAGACTCCTACAATGAGCAGTTCTTC. It yields the protein CSGDRGDSYNEQFF.

As to this clone: It may be a read error: a sequence one base away is much more abundant. The rearrangement links TRBV6-4 to TRBJ2-1, with 12 bases aligning to TRBD2. The CDR3 length is 15 residues. Trimming cost V 2 bases and J 4 bases; bases outside gene matches: 0. The V gene's germline CDR1 is MRHNA and CDR2 SNTAGT. The CDR3 nucleotides read TGTGCCAGCAGTGACCTAGCGGGAGGGTACAATGAGCAGTTCTTC. This codes for CASSDLAGGYNEQFF.

V is TRBV10-3 and J is TRBJ2-3, with D perhaps matching TRBD2 (6 bases). The germline V gene has CDR1 ENHRY and CDR2 SYGVKD. The CDR3 is 14 amino acids. V was shortened by 2 bases and J by 2 bases, with 8 bases between the two germline ends. The CDR3 protein is CAISERGNTDTQYF. The CDR3, as DNA: TGTGCCATCAGTGAGCGGGGGAACACAGATACGCAGTATTTT.

The chain combines TRBV27 with TRBJ2-7, with D hard to call. The CDR3 has 13 amino acids. Germline V gene lookup returns CDR1 MNHEY and CDR2 SMNVEV (reference sequence). V was shortened by 6 bases and J by 0 bases, with 9 bases between the two germline ends. The CDR3 coding sequence is TGTGCCAGCAGGCGAACCATCTCCTACGAGCAGTACTTC. Protein: CASRRTISYEQYF.

The chain joins TRBV2 to TRBJ1-1, with D perhaps matching TRBD1 (6 bases). Germline V gives CDR1 SNHLY, CDR2 FYNNEI. CDR3 length: 13 residues. V lost 6 bases and J 2 bases, leaving 10 bases between the germline ends. CDR3 in amino acids: CASREDRNTEAFF. CDR3 DNA sequence: TGTGCCAGCAGGGAGGACAGAAACACTGAAGCTTTCTTT.

This chain joins TRBV6-6 and TRBJ1-2, with a weak D call TRBD1 (6 bases). The germline V gene encodes CDR1 MNHNY and CDR2 SVGAGI (reference sequence). The V and J ends lost 3 bases and 0 bases respectively, with 14 bases between them. The CDR3 length is 16 residues. The CDR3 sequence: CASSYSGTPANYGYTF. CDR3 bases: TGTGCCAGCAGTTATTCGGGGACACCAGCTAACTATGGCTACACCTTC.

This clone was picked up one time. The chain joins TRBV11-2 to TRBJ1-4; 7 positions match TRBD1. In germline, CDR1 is SGHAT, CDR2 FQNNGV. This CDR3 is built from 14 residues. V gave up 3 bases and J gave up 4 bases; unmatched junction bases: 2. The CDR3 bases are TGTGCCAGCAGCTTGACAGGGAATAATGAAAAACTGTTTTTT. This codes for CASSLTGNNEKLFF.

The rearrangement joins TRBV4-1 to TRBJ2-7; tentative D call: TRBD1 (6 bases). The CDR3 has 14 amino acids. V lost 1 base, J lost 5 bases, and 12 bases lay in between. Germline CDR1 is MGHRA and CDR2 is YSYEKL. CDR3 bases: TGCGCCAGCAGCCAAGTACAGGGTGTCGACGAGCAGTACTTC. Its translation: CASSQVQGVDEQYF.

The J gene is TRBJ1-1, the V gene TRBV15, with 7 bases lining up with TRBD1. CDR1 LNHNV and CDR2 YYDKDF come from the germline V gene (reference sequence). CDR3 length: 13 residues. V was pared by 6 bases and J by 3 bases, with 4 bases of the junction left unmatched. The CDR3 DNA is TGTGCCACCAGGCGAGACAGGGACACTGAAGCTTTCTTT. Amino acids: CATRRDRDTEAFF.

This clone occurred once. This chain links TRBV6-6 with TRBJ2-3, with 10 positions matching TRBD2. Trimming at V came to 2 bases and at J to 4 bases, leaving 3 bases not matched to a gene. In germline, CDR1 is MNHNY, CDR2 SVGAGI (reference sequence). The CDR3 is made up of 15 amino acids. The CDR3 here is CASSYTLAGSDTQYF. The CDR3, as DNA: TGTGCCAGCAGTTACACACTAGCGGGATCAGATACGCAGTATTTT.

This sequence joins TRBV25-1 and TRBJ2-1; D is ambiguous. Between the trimmed V and J ends, which lost 4 bases and 4 bases, there was a span of 14 bases. The CDR3 covers 15 residues. Germline V gene sequence: CDR1 MGHDK, CDR2 SYGVNS. This chain's CDR3 is CASSGGAPSYNEQFF. CDR3 nucleotide sequence: TGTGCCAGCAGTGGCGGAGCCCCTTCATACAATGAGCAGTTCTTC.

J is TRBJ2-7 and V is TRBV28, with 11 bases matching TRBD1. Per germline, CDR1 MDHEN and CDR2 SYDVKM. Unmatched junction bases numbered 4, after V lost 7 bases and J lost 2 bases. The CDR3 is 14 residues long. The DNA for the CDR3 is TGTGCCAGCATTTCGGGACAGGGGGCCTACGAGCAGTACTTC. Its protein product is CASISGQGAYEQYF.

This chain uses TRBV6-1 with TRBJ1-5, with TRBD1 matching 9 bases. J was trimmed by 2 bases and V by 3 bases; bases with no gene match: 2. CDR1 is MNHNS, CDR2 SASEGT, per germline. The CDR3 runs to 15 residues. The CDR3 DNA follows: TGTGCCAGCAGTGAGTGGACAGGGGGCAATCAGCCCCAGCATTTT. This gives the protein CASSEWTGGNQPQHF.

This chain connects TRBV2 to TRBJ1-2; 7 bases match TRBD1. The CDR3 sequence is 14 residues long. From germline, CDR1 is SNHLY and CDR2 FYNNEI. The V segment lost 6 bases and the J segment 4 bases; nucleotides outside the gene matches: 8. The CDR3 reads CASSERQGSYGYTF. CDR3 coding DNA: TGTGCCAGCAGCGAACGACAGGGCTCCTATGGCTACACCTTC.

This clone was observed a handful of times. The chain is built from TRBV13 and TRBJ2-7, with 11 bases lining up with TRBD1. Unmatched junction bases numbered 6, after V lost 4 bases and J lost 4 bases. This CDR3 comprises 15 residues. Germline V lookup: CDR1 PRHDT, CDR2 FYEKMQ (reference sequence). The CDR3 nucleotides read TGTGCCAGCAGCTCCCGGGACAGGGGGGTGTACGAGCAGTACTTC. It yields the protein CASSSRDRGVYEQYF.